Described below is a single T cell receptor (beta chain) sequence and its context. Germline values: CDR1 MNHNY, CDR2 SVGAGI (reference sequence). V was trimmed by 7 bases and J by 0 bases, leaving 10 bases between them. The CDR3 spans 14 residues. This specimen belongs to a study of identifying expanded T cells in peripheral blood. No infections or other immune events were documented during collection. Generated by immunoSEQ multiplex PCR, the TCRdb table keeps only in-frame clones and is missing some. This repertoire shows under 95,000 clones, 75% to 90% found once; its top ten account for 2.5% to 3.5%.

The genes are TRBV6-6 and TRBJ1-5; D perhaps matches TRBD1 (6 bases). The specimen sequenced was blood. This TCR came from a person aged 18-70 years in good health. The CDR3 loop is CASNPRGSNQPQHF. DNA for the CDR3: TGTGCCAGCAATCCCAGGGGTAGCAATCAGCCCCAGCATTTT.